The clone carrying this T cell receptor (beta chain) was recorded many times. This entry belongs to a study of neurological immune-mediated disorders. A 10-nucleotide random UMI tagged transcripts in template-switch 5'RACE cDNA synthesis. Each CDR3 protein is one row after TCRdb ran MiXCR on the 5' RACE reads. The table lists tens of thousands of distinct CDR3 sequences, roughly 5% of them singletons. The CDR3 loop spans 13 amino acids. Trimming took off 6 bases at V and 0 bases at J, with 9 bases between the two ends. Germline V gives CDR1 LGHDT, CDR2 YNNKEL (reference sequence). This receptor was obtained from a young man with multiple sclerosis. Sequences were obtained from PBMCs. The chain is built from TRBV3-1 and TRBJ2-7; D not certain. The CDR3 loop reads CASRNIDSYEQYF. The DNA of the CDR3 is TGTGCCAGCAGAAATATCGACTCCTACGAGCAGTACTTC.